These 6 T cell receptor beta chains were sequenced from one sample in a study of T cells in Graves' hyperthyroidism and ophthalmopathy. Amplification targeted TCR beta CDR3 regions from RNA transcripts. In the first-round RT-PCR of the TCR CDR3, the HTBI primer set was used. TCRdb independently ran MiXCR on the multiplex PCR reads; one entry per CDR3 protein. The sample has around 600,000 distinct CDR3 sequences, around 15% seen once. Sample: blood. The receptors derive from a woman aged 40 to 55 with Graves' ophthalmopathy.

This clonotype showed up many times. The chain couples TRBV28 to TRBJ2-5; 7 bases align to TRBD1. The CDR3 covers 17 residues. The V gene's germline CDR1 is MDHEN and CDR2 SYDVKM. The trim removed 5 bases at V and 5 bases at J, leaving 17 bases unmatched. The CDR3 DNA reads as TGTGCCAGCAGTGCTTCGGACAGGCCGGAGGAGTACGAGACCCAGTACTTC. Protein product: CASSASDRPEEYETQYF.

This clonotype was detected many times. This chain links TRBV11-2 with TRBJ1-3; D perhaps matches TRBD1 (6 bases). Trimming shortened V by 3 bases and J by 0 bases, and 15 bases separated the two germline ends. Germline V gene lookup returns CDR1 SGHAT and CDR2 FQNNGV. CDR3 length equals 17 residues. The DNA for the CDR3 is TGTGCCAGCAGCTTCCAAGGACAGTCCCTCTCTGGAAACACCATATATTTT. Encoded protein: CASSFQGQSLSGNTIYF.

This clonotype was found many times. As DNA, the CDR3 is TGCAGTGCTGAGCTACGAGAGCAGTACTTC. This translates into CSAELREQYF. The chain recombines TRBV20-1 with TRBJ2-7; unclear D gene. CDR3 length equals 10 residues. Trimming removed 5 bases at V and 7 bases at J, with 9 bases between. Germline V CDR1 and CDR2: DFQATT, SNEGSKA (reference sequence).

This clonotype was detected many times. The CDR3 is CASTGGRGGAYEQYF. The CDR3 nucleotides read TGTGCCAGCACCGGAGGAAGGGGGGGGGCCTACGAGCAGTACTTC. V and J are TRBV28 and TRBJ2-7; D perhaps matches TRBD2 (7 bases). Germline V gives CDR1 MDHEN, CDR2 SYDVKM. Trimming cost V 7 bases and J 2 bases, with 18 bases left between them. The CDR3 has 15 amino acids.

The rearrangement links TRBV7-6 to TRBJ2-5; a weak D match, TRBD1 (6 bases). This CDR3 is 14 amino acids long. Trimming removed 4 bases at V and 2 bases at J, with 11 bases between. Per the germline V gene, CDR1 is SGHVS and CDR2 is FNYEAQ. CDR3 coding DNA: TGTGCCAGCAGCTCACCGGGACAACAAGAGACCCAGTACTTC. The encoded protein is CASSSPGQQETQYF.

This clonotype was recorded many times. The genes are TRBV6-1 and TRBJ2-2; tentative D call: TRBD1 (6 bases). Germline values: CDR1 MNHNS, CDR2 SASEGT. V was pared by 6 bases and J by 6 bases, with 20 bases between. This CDR3 region has 16 residues. The CDR3 loop is CASRPGAGLLAGELFF. The CDR3 bases are TGTGCCAGCAGACCAGGGGCAGGTCTTCTCGCCGGGGAGCTGTTTTTT.